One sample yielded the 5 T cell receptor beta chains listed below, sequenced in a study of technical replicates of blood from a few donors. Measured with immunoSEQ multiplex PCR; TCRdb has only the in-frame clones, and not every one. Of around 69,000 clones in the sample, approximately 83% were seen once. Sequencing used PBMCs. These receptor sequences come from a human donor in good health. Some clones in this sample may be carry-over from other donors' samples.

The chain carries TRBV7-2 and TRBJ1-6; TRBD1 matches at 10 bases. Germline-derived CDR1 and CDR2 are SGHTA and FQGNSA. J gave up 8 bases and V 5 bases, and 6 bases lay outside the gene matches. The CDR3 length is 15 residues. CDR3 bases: TGTGCCAGCAGCCCGAGGACAGGGGGGGATTCACCCCTCCACTTT. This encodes CASSPRTGGDSPLHF. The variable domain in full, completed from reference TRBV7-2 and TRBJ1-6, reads GAGVSQSPSNKVTEKGKDVELRCDPISGHTALYWYRQSLGQGLEFLIYFQGNSAPDKSGLPSDRFSAERTGGSVSTLTIQRTQQEDSAVYLCASSPRTGGDSPLHFGNGTRLTVT.

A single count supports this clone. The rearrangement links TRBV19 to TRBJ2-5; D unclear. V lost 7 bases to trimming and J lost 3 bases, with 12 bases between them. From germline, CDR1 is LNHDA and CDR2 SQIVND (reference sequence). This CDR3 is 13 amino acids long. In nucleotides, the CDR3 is TGTGCCAGTAACCGTGGAGATAAAGAGACCCAGTACTTC. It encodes CASNRGDKETQYF.

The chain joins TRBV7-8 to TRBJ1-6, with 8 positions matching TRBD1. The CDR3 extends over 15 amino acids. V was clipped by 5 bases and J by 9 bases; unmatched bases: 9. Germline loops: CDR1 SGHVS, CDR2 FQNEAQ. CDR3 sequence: CASSRGQGGGSPLHF. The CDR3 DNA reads TGTGCCAGCAGCCGAGGACAGGGAGGAGGTTCACCCCTCCACTTT.

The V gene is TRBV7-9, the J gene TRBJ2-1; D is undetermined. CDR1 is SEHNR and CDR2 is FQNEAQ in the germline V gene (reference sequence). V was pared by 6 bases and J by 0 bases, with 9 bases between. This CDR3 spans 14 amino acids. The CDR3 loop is CASSHASSYNEQFF. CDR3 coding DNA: TGTGCCAGCAGTCACGCGAGCTCCTACAATGAGCAGTTCTTC.

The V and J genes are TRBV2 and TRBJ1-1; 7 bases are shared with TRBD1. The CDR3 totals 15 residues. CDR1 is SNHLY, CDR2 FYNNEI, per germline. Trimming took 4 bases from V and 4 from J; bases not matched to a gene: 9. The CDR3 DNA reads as TGTGCCAGCAGTGTAGAGACAGGGAGACTCACTGAAGCTTTCTTT. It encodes CASSVETGRLTEAFF.